One and the same sample provided the 15 T cell receptor beta chains below, sequenced in a study of shared clonotypes between healthy human individuals. TCRdb's table, derived via immunoSEQ multiplex PCR, lists solely in-frame clones and lacks some. The data hold hundreds of thousands of clones, with approximately 97% observed a single time. The sample comprised naive CD4+ T cells sorted from blood. Subset: CD45RA+ positively selected. Receptor source: a woman aged 30 to 39 in good health.

Remarks on this clone: The junction and the germline gene differ at one end; a read error may be behind it. The rearrangement uses TRBV25-1 and TRBJ1-2; no clear D. The CDR3 loop spans 12 amino acids. From germline, CDR1 is MGHDK and CDR2 SYGVNS. CDR3: CASSDSGYGCTF. CDR3 coding DNA: TGTGCCAGCAGTGACAGTGGCTATGGCTGCACCTTC.

This clone appeared a single time. Other nucleotide sequences in the sample specify the same CDR3. This chain uses TRBV29-1 with TRBJ1-1; D unresolved. V was clipped by 1 base and J by 2 bases, with 8 bases between them. Germline V gene sequence: CDR1 SQVTM, CDR2 ANQGSEA. The CDR3 consists of 13 residues. This CDR3 reads CSVEGRLNTEAFF. The CDR3, as DNA: TGCAGCGTTGAAGGACGGTTAAACACTGAAGCTTTCTTT.

The V and J genes are TRBV15 and TRBJ2-5; D unresolved. CDR3 length: 14 amino acids. Germline CDR1 and CDR2: LNHNV and YYDKDF (reference sequence). V lost 1 base, J lost 2 bases, and 8 bases lay in between. CDR3 sequence reads: CATSRGANQETQYF. Written as DNA, the CDR3 is TGTGCCACCAGCAGAGGCGCGAATCAAGAGACCCAGTACTTC.

Concerning this clone itself: The junction departs from germline at one end; a sequencing error may be responsible. This sequence joins TRBV5-1 and TRBJ2-7, with 7 nucleotides matching TRBD1. The CDR3 consists of 14 residues. Per germline, CDR1 SGHRS and CDR2 YFSETQ. DNA for the CDR3: TGCGCCAGCGAAACAGGGGACCCTCCCTATGAGCAGTACTTC. This gives the protein CASETGDPPYEQYF. The full variable domain, rest sourced from reference TRBV5-1 and TRBJ2-7, is KAGVTQTPRYLIKTRGQQVTLSCSPISGHRSVSWYQQTPGQGLQFLFEYFSETQRNKGNFPGRFSGRQFSNSRSEMNVSTLELGDSALYLCASETGDPPYEQYFGPGTRLTVT.

This clone appeared a single time. V usage is TRBV11-3 and J usage is TRBJ1-4, with D maybe TRBD1 (6 bases). The CDR3 has 15 residues. V was pared by 2 bases and J by 5 bases, with 12 bases between. Germline CDR1 SGHNT, CDR2 YENEEA. In DNA, the CDR3 is TGTGCCAGCAGCTTAACGGGGGCAGGGAATGAAAAACTGTTTTTT. Translating gives CASSLTGAGNEKLFF.

The chain uses TRBV5-1 and TRBJ1-4; D not certain. CDR1 SGHRS and CDR2 YFSETQ come from the germline V gene. Trimming cost V 4 bases and J 0 bases, with 4 bases left between them. This CDR3 spans 13 amino acids. The CDR3 sequence is CASSTATNEKLFF. The CDR3, as DNA: TGCGCCAGCAGCACCGCAACTAATGAAAAACTGTTTTTT.

The J gene is TRBJ2-5, the V gene TRBV5-1, with TRBD2 matching 8 bases. The J call is in doubt because the DNA end fits TRBJ2-7 better. From germline, CDR1 is SGHRS and CDR2 YFSETQ. The CDR3 spans 15 residues. Written as DNA, the CDR3 is TGCGCCAGCAGCTTGGCGAGCGGGAGTGTCTACGAGCAGTACTTC. Translation: CASSLASGSVYEQYF.

The J gene is TRBJ1-5, the V gene TRBV7-2; no clear D. CDR3 length equals 15 residues. Germline V gene data show CDR1 as SGHTA and CDR2 as FQGNSA. Trimming cost V 5 bases and J 1 base, with 12 bases left between them. The CDR3 sequence: CASSQPGASNQPQHF. DNA for the CDR3: TGTGCCAGCAGCCAACCGGGCGCAAGCAATCAGCCCCAGCATTTT.

The chain combines TRBV11-2 with TRBJ2-4; 8 nucleotides match TRBD1. Germline V lookup: CDR1 SGHAT, CDR2 FQNNGV. V dropped 1 base and J dropped 9; count of bases not matched to a gene: 8. CDR3 length equals 15 residues. CDR3 DNA sequence: TGTGCCAGCAGCTTAGTGCGGACAGGGTCAGGCATTCAGTACTTC. It is translated as CASSLVRTGSGIQYF.

The chain carries TRBV6-1 and TRBJ2-2; weak D call: TRBD1 (6 bases). Germline V CDR1 and CDR2: MNHNS, SASEGT. The CDR3 sequence is 17 residues long. V was trimmed by 0 bases and J by 4 bases, leaving 15 bases between them. As DNA, the CDR3 is TGTGCCAGCAGTGAAGCGGATACAGGGCCGGGCACCGGGGAGCTGTTTTTT. This codes for CASSEADTGPGTGELFF.

The CDR3 sequence: CASSLGGTGNTEAFF. CDR3 nucleotide sequence: TGTGCCAGCAGTTTAGGGGGGACGGGGAACACTGAAGCTTTCTTT. The genes are TRBV28 and TRBJ1-1; D is possibly TRBD1 (5 bases). This CDR3 is 15 amino acids long. Germline loops: CDR1 MDHEN, CDR2 SYDVKM. V dropped 2 bases and J dropped 1 base, with 11 bases sitting between them. Looking up the rest from reference TRBV28 and TRBJ1-1 gives the full variable domain: DVKVTQSSRYLVKRTGEKVFLECVQDMDHENMFWYRQDPGLGLRLIYFSYDVKMKEKGDIPEGYSVSREKKERFSLILESASTNQTSMYLCASSLGGTGNTEAFFGQGTRLTVV.

V gene TRBV5-4 combines with J gene TRBJ2-1; possibly TRBD2 for D (6 bases). The CDR3 consists of 13 residues. Trimming pared 9 bases from V and 9 bases from J, leaving 19 bases between. CDR1 is SGHNT, CDR2 YYREEE, per germline (reference sequence). CDR3 sequence reads: CAIPGLPAGEQFF. In DNA, the CDR3 is TGTGCCATCCCGGGACTCCCGGCTGGTGAGCAGTTCTTC.

The chain joins TRBV19 to TRBJ2-7, with D hard to call. CDR3 size: 14 residues. Trimming stripped 5 bases from V and 0 bases from J, with 11 bases between. The V gene's germline CDR1 is LNHDA and CDR2 SQIVND (reference sequence). The CDR3 DNA reads TGTGCCAGTAGTTCGACGGTGAGCTCCTACGAGCAGTACTTC. This sequence encodes CASSSTVSSYEQYF.

The chain couples TRBV29-1 to TRBJ2-7; D is perhaps TRBD1 or TRBD2 (5 bases each). Trimming removed 6 bases from V and 2 bases from J, with 20 bases in between. The CDR3 length is 15 residues. Germline V gives CDR1 SQVTM, CDR2 ANQGSEA. The DNA of the CDR3 is TGCAGCGTGAGCCAGTGGGGGAAAACTACCTACGAGCAGTACTTC. This codes for CSVSQWGKTTYEQYF.

This sequence joins TRBV11-2 and TRBJ2-7; the match to TRBD2 covers 10 bases. CDR1 is SGHAT and CDR2 is FQNNGV in the germline V gene. The ends lost 0 bases at V and 3 bases at J; junction bases unmatched: 8. The CDR3 sequence is 17 residues long. The CDR3 spells CASSLDPPSGRDYEQYF. In DNA, the CDR3 is TGTGCCAGCAGCTTAGATCCCCCTAGCGGGAGAGACTACGAGCAGTACTTC.